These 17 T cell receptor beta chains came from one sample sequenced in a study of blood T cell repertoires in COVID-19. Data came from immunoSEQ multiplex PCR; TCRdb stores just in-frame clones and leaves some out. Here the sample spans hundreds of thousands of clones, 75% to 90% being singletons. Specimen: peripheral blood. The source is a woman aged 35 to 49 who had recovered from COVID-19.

CDR3: CASSFLDRGGNQPQHF. The CDR3 DNA is TGTGCCAGCAGTTTCCTTGACAGGGGAGGCAATCAGCCCCAGCATTTT. The chain combines TRBV5-6 with TRBJ1-5, with 8 bases lining up with TRBD1. The CDR3 has 16 residues. The V gene end was trimmed by 5 bases and the J gene end by 2 bases; junction bases not matched to a gene: 9. Germline V gene lookup returns CDR1 SGHDT and CDR2 YYEEEE.

CDR3 protein: CASSLGPAGGYEQYF. The CDR3 region has the DNA TGTGCCAGCAGCTTAGGGCCCGCGGGGGGCTACGAGCAGTACTTC. This sequence joins TRBV7-2 and TRBJ2-7; 8 bases align to TRBD2. The CDR3 has 15 residues. Trimming cost V 1 base and J 3 bases; bases outside gene matches: 5. Germline CDR1 and CDR2: SGHTA and FQGNSA.

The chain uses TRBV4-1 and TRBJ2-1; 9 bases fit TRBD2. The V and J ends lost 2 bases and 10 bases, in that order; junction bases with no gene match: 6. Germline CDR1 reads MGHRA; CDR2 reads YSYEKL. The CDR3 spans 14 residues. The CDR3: CASSQLAGIIEQFF. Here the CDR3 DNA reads TGCGCCAGCAGCCAACTAGCGGGGATTATCGAGCAGTTCTTC.

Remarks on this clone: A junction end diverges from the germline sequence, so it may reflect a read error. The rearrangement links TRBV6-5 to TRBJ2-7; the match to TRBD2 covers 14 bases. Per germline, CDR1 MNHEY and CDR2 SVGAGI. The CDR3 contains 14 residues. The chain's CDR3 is CVTGTSGGPYEQYF. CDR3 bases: TGCGTAACCGGGACTAGCGGGGGCCCCTACGAGCAGTACTTC.

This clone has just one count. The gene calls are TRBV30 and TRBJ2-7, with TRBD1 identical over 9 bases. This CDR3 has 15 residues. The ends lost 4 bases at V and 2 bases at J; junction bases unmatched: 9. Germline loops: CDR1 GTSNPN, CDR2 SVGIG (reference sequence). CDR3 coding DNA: TGTGCCTGGATTCCCGGACAGGGGTCCCCCTACGAGCAGTACTTC. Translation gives CAWIPGQGSPYEQYF.

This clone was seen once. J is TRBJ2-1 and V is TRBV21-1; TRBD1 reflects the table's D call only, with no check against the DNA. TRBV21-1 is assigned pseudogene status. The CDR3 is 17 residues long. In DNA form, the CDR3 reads TGTGCCAGCAGCAAATTGATGGCCCCACCCTCCTACAATGAGCAGTTCTTC. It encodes CASSKLMAPPSYNEQFF.

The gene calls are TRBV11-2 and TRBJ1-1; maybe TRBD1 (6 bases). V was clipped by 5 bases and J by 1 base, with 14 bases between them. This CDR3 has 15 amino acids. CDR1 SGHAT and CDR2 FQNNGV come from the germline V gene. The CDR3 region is CASSGGQIPNTEAFF. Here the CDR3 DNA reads TGTGCCAGCAGCGGAGGACAGATACCGAACACTGAAGCTTTCTTT.

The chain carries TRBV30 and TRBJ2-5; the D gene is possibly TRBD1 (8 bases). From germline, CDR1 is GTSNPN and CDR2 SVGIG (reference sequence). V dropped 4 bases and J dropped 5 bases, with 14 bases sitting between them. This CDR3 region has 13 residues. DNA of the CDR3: TGTGCCTGGACAAACAGGGGGGGGGAGACCCAGTACTTC. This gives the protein CAWTNRGGETQYF.

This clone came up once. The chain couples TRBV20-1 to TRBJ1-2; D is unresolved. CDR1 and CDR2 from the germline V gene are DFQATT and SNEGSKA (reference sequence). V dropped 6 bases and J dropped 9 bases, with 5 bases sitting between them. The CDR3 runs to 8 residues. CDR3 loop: CSAESYTF. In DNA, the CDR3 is TGCAGTGCCGAGAGCTACACCTTC.

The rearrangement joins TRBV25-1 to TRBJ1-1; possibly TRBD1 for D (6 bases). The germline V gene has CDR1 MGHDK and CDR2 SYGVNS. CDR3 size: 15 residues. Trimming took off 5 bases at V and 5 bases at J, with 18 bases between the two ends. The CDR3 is CASSFPGHGITEAFF. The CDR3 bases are TGTGCCAGCAGTTTTCCGGGACACGGCATAACTGAAGCTTTCTTT.

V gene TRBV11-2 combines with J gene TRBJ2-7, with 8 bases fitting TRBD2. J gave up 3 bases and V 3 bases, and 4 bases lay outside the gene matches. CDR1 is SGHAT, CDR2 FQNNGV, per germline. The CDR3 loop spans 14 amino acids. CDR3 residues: CASSFSGNLYEQYF. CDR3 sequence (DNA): TGTGCCAGCAGCTTTAGCGGGAATCTCTACGAGCAGTACTTC.

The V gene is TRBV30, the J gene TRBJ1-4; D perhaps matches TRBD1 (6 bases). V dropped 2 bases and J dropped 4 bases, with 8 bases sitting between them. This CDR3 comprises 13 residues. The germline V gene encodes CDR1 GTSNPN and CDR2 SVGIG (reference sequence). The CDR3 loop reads CAWSQGINEKLFF. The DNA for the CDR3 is TGTGCCTGGAGTCAGGGGATTAATGAAAAACTGTTTTTT.

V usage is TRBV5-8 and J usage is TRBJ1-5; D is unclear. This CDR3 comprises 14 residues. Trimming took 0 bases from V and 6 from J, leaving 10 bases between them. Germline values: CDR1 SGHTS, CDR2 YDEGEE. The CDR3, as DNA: TGTGCCAGCAGCTTGGAAGTCGGTAGTCAGCCCCAGCATTTT. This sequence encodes CASSLEVGSQPQHF.

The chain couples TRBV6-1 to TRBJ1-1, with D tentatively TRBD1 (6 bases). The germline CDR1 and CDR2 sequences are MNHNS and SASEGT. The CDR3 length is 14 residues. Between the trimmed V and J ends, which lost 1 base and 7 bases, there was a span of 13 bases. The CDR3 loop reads CASSEVGDKIEAFF. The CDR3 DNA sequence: TGTGCCAGCAGTGAAGTAGGGGACAAAATTGAAGCTTTCTTT.

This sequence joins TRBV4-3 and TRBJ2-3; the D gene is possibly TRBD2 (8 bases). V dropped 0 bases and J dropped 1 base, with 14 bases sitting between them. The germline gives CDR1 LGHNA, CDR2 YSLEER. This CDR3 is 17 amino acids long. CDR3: CASSQEGGGGRTDTQYF. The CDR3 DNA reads TGCGCCAGCAGCCAAGAAGGGGGCGGGGGGCGCACAGATACGCAGTATTTT.

This CDR3 is CASSLVSSIGETQYF. The DNA for the CDR3 is TGTGCCAGCAGCTTGGTTTCGAGCATTGGAGAGACCCAGTACTTC. The chain combines TRBV5-6 with TRBJ2-5; D ambiguous. The V gene's germline CDR1 is SGHDT and CDR2 YYEEEE. The germline V and J ends were trimmed by 0 bases and 4 bases, with 13 bases remaining between them. The CDR3 sequence is 15 residues long. The entire variable domain, with the rest obtained from reference TRBV5-6 and TRBJ2-5, is as follows: DAGVTQSPTHLIKTRGQQVTLRCSPKSGHDTVSWYQQALGQGPQFIFQYYEEEERQRGNFPDRFSGHQFPNYSSELNVNALLLGDSALYLCASSLVSSIGETQYFGPGTRLLVL.

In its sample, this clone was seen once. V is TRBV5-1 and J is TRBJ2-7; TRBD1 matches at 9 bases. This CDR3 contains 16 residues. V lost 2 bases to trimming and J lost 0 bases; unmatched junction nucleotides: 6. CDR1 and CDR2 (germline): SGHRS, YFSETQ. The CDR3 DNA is TGCGCCAGCAGCTTTGTGACAGGGGGTCCCTCCTACGAGCAGTACTTC. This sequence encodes CASSFVTGGPSYEQYF.